The entry below gives a single TCR beta chain sequence along with its context. The record originates from a study of shared clonotypes between healthy human individuals. Generated by immunoSEQ multiplex PCR, the TCRdb table keeps only in-frame clones and is missing some. The sample contains about 1 million clones, approximately 76% of which appear only once. V was shortened by 5 bases and J by 16 bases, with 18 bases between the two germline ends. The CDR3 runs 12 residues. Germline V CDR1 and CDR2: SGHTA, FQGNSA. V usage is TRBV7-2 and J usage is TRBJ2-1, with TRBD1 as a possible D gene (6 bases). The sequence came from a young man in good health. The sample was memory CD4+ T cells sorted from blood. Regarding subset: CD45RA-negative fraction. CDR3 protein: CASSRDMLGRFF. In DNA form, the CDR3 reads TGTGCCAGCAGCCGGGACATGTTGGGGCGATTCTTC.